The 5 T cell receptor beta chains in this list originate from one sample, sequenced in a study of blood T cell repertoires in COVID-19. Assay: immunoSEQ multiplex PCR; the TCRdb copy retains only in-frame clones and omits some. The table has about 410,000 clones, approximately 89% seen once. Sequenced: peripheral blood. These receptors were taken from a woman in her thirties or forties with COVID-19, enrolled during active disease.

This clone was recorded only once. This chain uses TRBV5-1 with TRBJ1-2, with 8 positions matching TRBD1. The V and J ends lost 4 bases and 7 bases, in that order; junction bases with no gene match: 12. This CDR3 has 15 amino acids. Per the germline V gene, CDR1 is SGHRS and CDR2 is YFSETQ. In DNA form, the CDR3 reads TGCGCCAGCAGCCCGAGCTTACAGGGGGGTAGTGGCTACACCTTC. This encodes CASSPSLQGGSGYTF.

The chain has TRBV29-1 and TRBJ1-1; D is undetermined. This CDR3 has 10 amino acids. CDR1 and CDR2 from the germline V gene are SQVTM and ANQGSEA. V shed 0 bases and J shed 12 bases, with 8 bases lying between them. CDR3 in amino acids: CSVEDPLSFF. The CDR3 coding sequence is TGCAGCGTTGAAGACCCTCTGTCTTTCTTT.

The V gene is TRBV23-1, the J gene TRBJ1-3, with D possibly being TRBD1 (6 bases). TRBV23-1 counts as an open reading frame of uncertain function. The CDR3 covers 18 residues. V dropped 2 bases and J dropped 0 bases, with 17 bases sitting between them. The CDR3 protein is CASSQQTHRVSSGNTIYF. As DNA, the CDR3 is TGCGCCAGCAGTCAACAAACCCACAGGGTGAGCTCTGGAAACACCATATATTTT.

The chain employs TRBV18 and TRBJ2-7; D gene unclear. Germline lookup yields CDR1 KGHSH and CDR2 LQKENI. V shed 3 bases and J shed 3 bases, with 12 bases lying between them. This CDR3 is built from 14 residues. The CDR3 sequence is CASSPLRGYYEQYF. In nucleotides, the CDR3 is TGTGCCAGCTCACCCCTTCGCGGCTACTACGAGCAGTACTTC.

V gene TRBV9 combines with J gene TRBJ2-7, with TRBD1 as a possible D gene (6 bases). The V end lost 0 bases, the J end lost 2 bases, and 12 bases lay between the germline ends. The CDR3 is made up of 15 amino acids. Germline assignment: CDR1 SGDLS and CDR2 YYNGEE. The CDR3 loop is CASSVEGDKTYEQYF. The CDR3 bases are TGTGCCAGCAGCGTAGAGGGGGACAAGACCTACGAGCAGTACTTC.